A single sample is the source of the 24 T cell receptor beta chains below, sequenced in a study of graft-versus-host responses after intestinal transplantation. Sequencing used immunoSEQ multiplex PCR; TCRdb keeps in-frame clones, though not all of them. The sample has 81,000 or so clones; approximately 92% are singletons. Their cognate antigens are unknown. Sequenced material: unstimulated CD8+ T cells sorted from spleen or lymph node cells, taken before transplant. The receptor source for this set is a human donor who was the organ donor for an intestinal transplant.

This sequence joins TRBV2 and TRBJ2-5; 12 bases are a match to TRBD2. There are 14 residues in the CDR3. J gave up 4 bases and V 5 bases, and 2 bases lay outside the gene matches. The germline V gene has CDR1 SNHLY and CDR2 FYNNEI. Written as DNA, the CDR3 is TGTGCCAGCAGTTGGACTAGCGGGGCAGAGACCCAGTACTTC. This codes for CASSWTSGAETQYF.

This clone was seen only once. The chain carries TRBV27 and TRBJ2-7, with 10 bases aligning to TRBD1. J lost 7 bases, V lost 0 bases, and 9 bases had no gene match. Germline CDR1 MNHEY, CDR2 SMNVEV (reference sequence). The CDR3 length is 16 residues. The CDR3 here is CASSLSPGTGDQEQYF. The CDR3 DNA sequence: TGTGCCAGCAGTTTATCCCCCGGGACAGGGGATCAAGAGCAGTACTTC.

The V call is TRBV5-1, the J call TRBJ1-1; 7 bases align to TRBD1. Trimming took 5 bases from V and 1 from J; bases not matched to a gene: 8. The CDR3 is 15 residues long. CDR1 is SGHRS, CDR2 YFSETQ, per germline. For the CDR3, the DNA is TGCGCCAGCAGGTGGAGGGGACAGTCGAACACTGAAGCTTTCTTT. Translation: CASRWRGQSNTEAFF.

This chain connects TRBV4-2 to TRBJ2-3, with D possibly matching TRBD2 (6 bases). Germline V gene sequence: CDR1 LGHNA, CDR2 YNFKEQ. The CDR3 runs to 16 residues. The ends were cut back, 4 bases at V and 3 bases at J, with 17 bases in the middle. CDR3 coding DNA: TGTGCCAGCAGCCTCGAGACGGGAGAGGCTACAGATACGCAGTATTTT. Protein sequence: CASSLETGEATDTQYF.

This sequence joins TRBV25-1 and TRBJ2-7, with a possible D match to TRBD1 (6 bases). CDR1 MGHDK and CDR2 SYGVNS come from the germline V gene. V was trimmed by 3 bases and J by 3 bases, leaving 9 bases between them. The CDR3 runs 13 residues. CDR3 sequence reads: CASSDRTVYEQYF. The DNA for the CDR3 is TGTGCCAGCAGTGACCGGACAGTCTACGAGCAGTACTTC.

The genes are TRBV4-3 and TRBJ1-5; D is uncertain. The germline V and J ends were trimmed by 0 bases and 0 bases, with 6 bases remaining between them. The CDR3 contains 15 residues. Germline assignment: CDR1 LGHNA and CDR2 YSLEER. As DNA, the CDR3 is TGCGCCAGCAGCCAAGATGTATATAGCAATCAGCCCCAGCATTTT. Protein sequence: CASSQDVYSNQPQHF.

The rearrangement joins TRBV6-5 to TRBJ2-5, with TRBD1 identical over 7 bases. The germline V gene has CDR1 MNHEY and CDR2 SVGAGI. Trimming cost V 2 bases and J 5 bases; bases outside gene matches: 5. This CDR3 contains 14 residues. Here the CDR3 reads CASSYLTGMETQYF. CDR3 DNA sequence: TGTGCCAGCAGTTACCTGACAGGGATGGAGACCCAGTACTTC.

V is TRBV5-5 and J is TRBJ2-1; 10 positions match TRBD2. CDR1 SGHKS and CDR2 YYEKEE come from the germline V gene (reference sequence). CDR3 length equals 19 residues. The ends lost 0 bases at V and 10 bases at J; junction bases unmatched: 19. The CDR3 loop is CASSLAAPTELAGEREQFF. CDR3 nucleotides: TGTGCCAGCAGCTTGGCGGCCCCCACGGAGCTAGCGGGAGAACGAGAGCAGTTCTTC.

This chain's CDR3 is CASSSTPGIYNEQFF. CDR3 bases: TGTGCCAGCAGCTCGACACCCGGGATATACAATGAGCAGTTCTTC. J is TRBJ2-1 and V is TRBV11-3; possible D gene TRBD2, 5 bases. This CDR3 comprises 15 residues. Between the trimmed V and J ends, which lost 4 bases and 4 bases, there was a span of 14 bases. Germline V gene data show CDR1 as SGHNT and CDR2 as YENEEA.

V gene TRBV5-4 combines with J gene TRBJ1-2, with D maybe TRBD1 (5 bases). Trimming shortened V by 4 bases and J by 3 bases, and 22 bases separated the two germline ends. The CDR3 has 17 residues. In germline, CDR1 is SGHNT, CDR2 YYREEE (reference sequence). The CDR3 DNA follows: TGTGCCAGCAGCCGGGGGGGTTGGACGGGGAGATACTATGGCTACACCTTC. It encodes CASSRGGWTGRYYGYTF.

The chain recombines TRBV4-1 with TRBJ1-2; D is unclear. Trimming stripped 4 bases from V and 10 bases from J, with 10 bases between. CDR3 length: 11 residues. Germline values: CDR1 MGHRA, CDR2 YSYEKL. The CDR3 bases are TGCGCCAGCAGCCTAGGAGTCCACTACACCTTC. This encodes CASSLGVHYTF.

V usage is TRBV29-1 and J usage is TRBJ1-1; TRBD1 matches 9 bases. CDR1 SQVTM and CDR2 ANQGSEA come from the germline V gene. CDR3 length equals 15 residues. Trimming took 4 bases from V and 4 from J; bases not matched to a gene: 10. The chain's CDR3 is CSVVDTGGIGTEAFF. CDR3 nucleotides: TGCAGCGTTGTGGATACAGGGGGCATTGGCACTGAAGCTTTCTTT. The full variable domain, its missing parts supplied by reference TRBV29-1 and TRBJ1-1, is SAVISQKPSRDICQRGTSLTIQCQVDSQVTMMFWYRQQPGQSLTLIATANQGSEATYESGFVIDKFPISRPNLTFSTLTVSNMSPEDSSIYLCSVVDTGGIGTEAFFGQGTRLTVV.

J is TRBJ1-2 and V is TRBV2; D perhaps matches TRBD1 (6 bases). With 6 bases removed from V and 7 bases from J, the gap between germline ends came to 15 bases. Germline V gene data show CDR1 as SNHLY and CDR2 as FYNNEI. This CDR3 has 13 amino acids. CDR3 in amino acids: CASRNTGLGGYTF. CDR3 nucleotide sequence: TGTGCCAGCAGAAACACAGGGTTGGGTGGCTACACCTTC.

The V gene is TRBV19, the J gene TRBJ1-1, with TRBD1 matching over 8 bases. The germline gives CDR1 LNHDA, CDR2 SQIVND (reference sequence). The CDR3 is 15 residues long. J lost 0 bases, V lost 10 bases, and 10 bases had no gene match. The CDR3 DNA is TGTGCCACCGGGACAGGCTACGGGTTGAACACTGAAGCTTTCTTT. Its protein is CATGTGYGLNTEAFF.

The V gene is TRBV19, the J gene TRBJ2-3; TRBD2 might be the D (6 bases). From germline, CDR1 is LNHDA and CDR2 SQIVND (reference sequence). The CDR3 consists of 15 residues. V lost 6 bases and J lost 6, with 19 bases in between. The CDR3 sequence: CASSGTPYGPDTQYF. The CDR3 DNA follows: TGTGCCAGTAGCGGGACTCCGTATGGACCGGATACGCAGTATTTT.

The chain carries TRBV13 and TRBJ2-3; 14 nucleotides align to TRBD2. Germline CDR1 and CDR2: PRHDT and FYEKMQ (reference sequence). V lost 4 bases, J lost 4 bases, and 10 bases stayed unmatched. The CDR3 has 18 amino acids. CDR3 nucleotide sequence: TGTGCCAGCAGCTCCGAGACTAGCGGGAGGGGGCCCTCAGATACGCAGTATTTT. This translates into CASSSETSGRGPSDTQYF.

Only a few counts were recorded for this clone. This chain joins TRBV4-3 and TRBJ2-1; 7 bases match TRBD1. CDR3 size: 16 residues. Germline V gives CDR1 LGHNA, CDR2 YSLEER. V gave up 1 base and J gave up 8 bases; unmatched junction bases: 11. CDR3 protein: CASSQGGSRTGDEQFF. CDR3 DNA: TGCGCCAGCAGCCAAGGCGGCTCTCGTACAGGGGATGAGCAGTTCTTC.

V usage is TRBV28 and J usage is TRBJ1-5; D unclear. The germline V gene encodes CDR1 MDHEN and CDR2 SYDVKM. V was pared by 8 bases and J by 2 bases, with 16 bases between. The CDR3 totals 15 residues. Here the CDR3 reads CASGLRRGGNQPQHF. DNA for the CDR3: TGTGCCAGCGGACTCCGCCGGGGTGGCAATCAGCCCCAGCATTTT. The variable domain in full, with the rest retrieved from reference TRBV28 and TRBJ1-5, is DVKVTQSSRYLVKRTGEKVFLECVQDMDHENMFWYRQDPGLGLRLIYFSYDVKMKEKGDIPEGYSVSREKKERFSLILESASTNQTSMYLCASGLRRGGNQPQHFGDGTRLSIL.

The chain's CDR3 is CASSLTGGSETQYF. CDR3 coding DNA: TGTGCCAGCAGTTTAACAGGGGGCTCGGAGACCCAGTACTTC. The chain carries TRBV28 and TRBJ2-5; 9 nucleotides align to TRBD1. CDR3 size: 14 residues. V gave up 2 bases and J gave up 5 bases; unmatched junction bases: 3. CDR1 and CDR2 (germline): MDHEN, SYDVKM.

The chain combines TRBV19 with TRBJ1-2, with TRBD1 matching 8 bases. The J segment lost 4 bases and the V segment lost 5 bases, leaving 3 bases of the junction unmatched. The germline V gene encodes CDR1 LNHDA and CDR2 SQIVND (reference sequence). The CDR3 spans 13 residues. Written as DNA, the CDR3 is TGTGCCAGTAGTCCAGGGGGCGGCTATGGCTACACCTTC. This codes for CASSPGGGYGYTF.

This CDR3 reads CASSPTRYGYTF. DNA for the CDR3: TGTGCCAGCAGCCCAACCCGGTATGGCTACACCTTC. The chain uses TRBV7-9 and TRBJ1-2; D gene unclear. This CDR3 is 12 amino acids long. CDR1 and CDR2 from the germline V gene are SEHNR and FQNEAQ (reference sequence). V lost 5 bases and J 5 bases, leaving 9 bases between the germline ends.

This rearrangement joins TRBV13 to TRBJ2-3; a weak D match, TRBD2 (6 bases). Germline V gene lookup returns CDR1 PRHDT and CDR2 FYEKMQ (reference sequence). Trimming removed 1 base at V and 3 bases at J, with 11 bases between. The CDR3 loop spans 15 amino acids. Written as DNA, the CDR3 is TGTGCCAGCAGCTTAGTGCGGGATGGGACAGATACGCAGTATTTT. Amino acid sequence: CASSLVRDGTDTQYF.

This sequence joins TRBV13 and TRBJ1-5, with D possibly matching TRBD1 (6 bases). There are 15 residues in the CDR3. Germline V CDR1 and CDR2: PRHDT, FYEKMQ (reference sequence). The V and J ends lost 4 bases and 4 bases respectively, with 14 bases between them. The CDR3 DNA reads TGTGCCAGCAGCTCTTCGGACAGTCCTAATCAGCCCCAGCATTTT. Its protein product is CASSSSDSPNQPQHF.

The chain uses TRBV19 and TRBJ2-7; D is possibly TRBD1 (6 bases). Trimming stripped 2 bases from V and 3 bases from J, with 11 bases between. The CDR3 totals 14 residues. Per germline, CDR1 LNHDA and CDR2 SQIVND (reference sequence). The CDR3 region has the DNA TGTGCCAGTAGTATATCAACAGGGAGCTACGAGCAGTACTTC. This translates into CASSISTGSYEQYF.